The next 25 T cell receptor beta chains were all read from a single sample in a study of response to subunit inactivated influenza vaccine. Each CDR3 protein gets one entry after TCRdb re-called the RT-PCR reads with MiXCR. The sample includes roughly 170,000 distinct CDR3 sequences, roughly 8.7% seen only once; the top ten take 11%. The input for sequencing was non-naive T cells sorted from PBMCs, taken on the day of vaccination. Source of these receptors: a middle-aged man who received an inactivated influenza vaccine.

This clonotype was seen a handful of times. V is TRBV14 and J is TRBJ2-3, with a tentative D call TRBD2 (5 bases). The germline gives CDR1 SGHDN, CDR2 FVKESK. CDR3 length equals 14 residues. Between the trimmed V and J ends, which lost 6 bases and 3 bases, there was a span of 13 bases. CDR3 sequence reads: CASSPQRLTDTQYF. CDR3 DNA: TGTGCCAGCAGTCCCCAGCGGCTAACAGATACGCAGTATTTT.

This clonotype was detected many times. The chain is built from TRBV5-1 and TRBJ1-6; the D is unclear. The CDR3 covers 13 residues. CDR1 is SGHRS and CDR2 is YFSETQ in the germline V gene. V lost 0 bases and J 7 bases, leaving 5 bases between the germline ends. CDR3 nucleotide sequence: TGCGCCAGCAGCTTGGCCGCGAATTCACCCCTCCACTTT. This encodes CASSLAANSPLHF. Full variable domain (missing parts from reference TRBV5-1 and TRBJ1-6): KAGVTQTPRYLIKTRGQQVTLSCSPISGHRSVSWYQQTPGQGLQFLFEYFSETQRNKGNFPGRFSGRQFSNSRSEMNVSTLELGDSALYLCASSLAANSPLHFGNGTRLTVT.

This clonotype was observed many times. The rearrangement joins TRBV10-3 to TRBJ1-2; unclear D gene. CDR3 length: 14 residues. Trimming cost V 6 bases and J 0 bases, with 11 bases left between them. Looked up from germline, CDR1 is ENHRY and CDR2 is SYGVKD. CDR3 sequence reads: CAISEDATNYGYTF. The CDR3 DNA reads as TGTGCCATCAGCGAGGACGCTACTAACTATGGCTACACCTTC.

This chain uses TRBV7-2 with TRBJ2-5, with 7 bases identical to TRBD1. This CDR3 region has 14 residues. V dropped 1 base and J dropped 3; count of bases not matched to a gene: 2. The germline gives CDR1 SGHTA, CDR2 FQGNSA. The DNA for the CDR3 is TGTGCCAGCAGCTTAGTACAGGGGAAAGAGACCCAGTACTTC. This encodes CASSLVQGKETQYF.

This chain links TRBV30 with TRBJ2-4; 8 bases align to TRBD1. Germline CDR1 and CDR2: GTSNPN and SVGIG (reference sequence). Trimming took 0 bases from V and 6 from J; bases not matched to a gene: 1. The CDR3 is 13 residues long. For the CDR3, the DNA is TGTGCCTGGAGTGTCCAGGGGGCAAACATTCAGTACTTC. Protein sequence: CAWSVQGANIQYF.

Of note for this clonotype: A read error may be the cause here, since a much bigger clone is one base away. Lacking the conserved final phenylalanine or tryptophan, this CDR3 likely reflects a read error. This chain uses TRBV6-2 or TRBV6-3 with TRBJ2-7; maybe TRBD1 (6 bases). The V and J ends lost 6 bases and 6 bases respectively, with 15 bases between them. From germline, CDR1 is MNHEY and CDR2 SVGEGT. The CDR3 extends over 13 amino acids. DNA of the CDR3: TGTGCCAGCAGCCAAACCGTAGGGGGCGAGCAGTACATC. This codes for CASSQTVGGEQYI.

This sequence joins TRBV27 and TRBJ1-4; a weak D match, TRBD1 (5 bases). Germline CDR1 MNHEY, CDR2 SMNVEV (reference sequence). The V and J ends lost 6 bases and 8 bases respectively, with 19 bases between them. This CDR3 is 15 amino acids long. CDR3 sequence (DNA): TGTGCCAGCAGCCCCGAGGGGCCTGCTTTCGAAAAACTGTTTTTT. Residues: CASSPEGPAFEKLFF. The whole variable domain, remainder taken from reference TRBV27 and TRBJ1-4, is EAQVTQNPRYLITVTGKKLTVTCSQNMNHEYMSWYRQDPGLGLRQIYYSMNVEVTDKGDVPEGYKVSRKEKRNFPLILESPSPNQTSLYFCASSPEGPAFEKLFFGSGTQLSVL.

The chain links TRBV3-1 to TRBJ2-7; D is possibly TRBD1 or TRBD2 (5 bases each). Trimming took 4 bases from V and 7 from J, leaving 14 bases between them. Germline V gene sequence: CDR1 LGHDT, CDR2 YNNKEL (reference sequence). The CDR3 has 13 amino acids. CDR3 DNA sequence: TGTGCCAGCAGCCTCGGGCTGGGGGTTGAGCAGTACTTC. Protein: CASSLGLGVEQYF.

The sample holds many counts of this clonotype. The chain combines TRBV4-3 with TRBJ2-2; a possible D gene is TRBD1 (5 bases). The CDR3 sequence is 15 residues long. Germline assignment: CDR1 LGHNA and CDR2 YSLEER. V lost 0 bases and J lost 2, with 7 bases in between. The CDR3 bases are TGCGCCAGCAGCCAAGAATGGACAAACACCGGGGAGCTGTTTTTT. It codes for CASSQEWTNTGELFF.

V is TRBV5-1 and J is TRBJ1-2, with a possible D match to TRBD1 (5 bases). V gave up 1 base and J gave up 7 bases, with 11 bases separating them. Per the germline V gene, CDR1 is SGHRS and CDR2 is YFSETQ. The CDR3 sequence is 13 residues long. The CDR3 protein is CASSLSGAAGYTF. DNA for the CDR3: TGCGCCAGCAGCTTGTCTGGGGCCGCTGGCTACACCTTC.

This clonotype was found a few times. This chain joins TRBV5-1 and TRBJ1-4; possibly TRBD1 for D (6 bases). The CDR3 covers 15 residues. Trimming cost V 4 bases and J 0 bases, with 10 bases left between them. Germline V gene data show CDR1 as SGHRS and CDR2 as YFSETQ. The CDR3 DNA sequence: TGCGCCAGCAGCAGGGGGACATCAACTAATGAAAAACTGTTTTTT. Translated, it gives CASSRGTSTNEKLFF. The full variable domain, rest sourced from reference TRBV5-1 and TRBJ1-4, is KAGVTQTPRYLIKTRGQQVTLSCSPISGHRSVSWYQQTPGQGLQFLFEYFSETQRNKGNFPGRFSGRQFSNSRSEMNVSTLELGDSALYLCASSRGTSTNEKLFFGSGTQLSVL.

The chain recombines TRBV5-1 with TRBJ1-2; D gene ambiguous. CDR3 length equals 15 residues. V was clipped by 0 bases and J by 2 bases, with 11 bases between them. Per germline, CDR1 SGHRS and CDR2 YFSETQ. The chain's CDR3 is CASSLGPNTNYGYTF. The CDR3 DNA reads TGCGCCAGCAGCTTGGGGCCGAACACGAACTATGGCTACACCTTC.

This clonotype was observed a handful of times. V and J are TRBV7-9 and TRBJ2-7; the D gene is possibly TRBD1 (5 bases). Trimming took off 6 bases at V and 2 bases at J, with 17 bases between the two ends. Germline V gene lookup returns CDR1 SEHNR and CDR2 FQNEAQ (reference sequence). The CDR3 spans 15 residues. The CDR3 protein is CASSSPTGPAYEQYF. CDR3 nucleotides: TGTGCCAGCAGTTCCCCCACAGGTCCCGCCTACGAGCAGTACTTC. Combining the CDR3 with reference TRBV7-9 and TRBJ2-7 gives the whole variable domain DTGVSQNPRHKITKRGQNVTFRCDPISEHNRLYWYRQTLGQGPEFLTYFQNEAQLEKSRLLSDRFSAERPKGSFSTLEIQRTEQGDSAMYLCASSSPTGPAYEQYFGPGTRLTVT.

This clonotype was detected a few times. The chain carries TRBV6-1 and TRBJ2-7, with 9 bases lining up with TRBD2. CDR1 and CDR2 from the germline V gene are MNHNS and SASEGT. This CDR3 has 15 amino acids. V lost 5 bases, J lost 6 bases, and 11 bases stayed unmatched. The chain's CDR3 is CASSRGLAGIVEQYF. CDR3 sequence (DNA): TGTGCCAGCAGTCGGGGGCTAGCGGGGATTGTCGAGCAGTACTTC.

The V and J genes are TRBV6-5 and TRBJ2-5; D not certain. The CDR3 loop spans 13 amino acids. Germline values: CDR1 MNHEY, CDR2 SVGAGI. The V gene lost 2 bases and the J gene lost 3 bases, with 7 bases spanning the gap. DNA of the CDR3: TGTGCCAGCAGTTACGAGATTAAAGAGACCCAGTACTTC. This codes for CASSYEIKETQYF.

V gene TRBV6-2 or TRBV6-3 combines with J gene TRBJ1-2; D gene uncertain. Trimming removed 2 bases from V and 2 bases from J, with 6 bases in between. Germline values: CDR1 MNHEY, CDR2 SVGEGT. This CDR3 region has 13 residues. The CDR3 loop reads CASSYVQNYGYTF. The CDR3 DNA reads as TGTGCCAGCAGTTACGTACAGAACTATGGCTACACCTTC.

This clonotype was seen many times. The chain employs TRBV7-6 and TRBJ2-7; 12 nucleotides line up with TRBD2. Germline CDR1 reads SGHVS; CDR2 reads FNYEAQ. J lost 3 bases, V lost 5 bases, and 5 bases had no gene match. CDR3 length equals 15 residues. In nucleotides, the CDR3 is TGTGCCAGCAGCCGGACTAGCGGGGACTACTACGAGCAGTACTTC. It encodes CASSRTSGDYYEQYF.

In DNA form, the CDR3 reads TGTGCCAGCAGCCAAACCGGGACAGTGGGGGCTAGTGAGCAGTTCTTC. This encodes CASSQTGTVGASEQFF. The rearrangement uses TRBV16 and TRBJ2-1; 7 nucleotides match TRBD1. The CDR3 runs to 16 residues. Germline V gene lookup returns CDR1 KGHSY and CDR2 FQNENV. J lost 9 bases, V lost 2 bases, and 13 bases had no gene match.

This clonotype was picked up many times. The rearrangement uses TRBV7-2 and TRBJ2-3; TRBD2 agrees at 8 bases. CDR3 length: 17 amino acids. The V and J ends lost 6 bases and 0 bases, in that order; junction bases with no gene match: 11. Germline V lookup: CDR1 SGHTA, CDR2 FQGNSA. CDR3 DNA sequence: TGTGCCAGCAGACGCGTCAGTAGCGGGACTAGCACAGATACGCAGTATTTT. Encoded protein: CASRRVSSGTSTDTQYF.

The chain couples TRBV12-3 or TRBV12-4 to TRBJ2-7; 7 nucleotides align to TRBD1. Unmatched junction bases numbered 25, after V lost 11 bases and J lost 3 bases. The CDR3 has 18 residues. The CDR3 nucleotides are TGTGCCCTCAGTTTAGCGTTTTCTGGGGGCTGGACAGGCTACGAGCAGTACTTC. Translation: CALSLAFSGGWTGYEQYF.

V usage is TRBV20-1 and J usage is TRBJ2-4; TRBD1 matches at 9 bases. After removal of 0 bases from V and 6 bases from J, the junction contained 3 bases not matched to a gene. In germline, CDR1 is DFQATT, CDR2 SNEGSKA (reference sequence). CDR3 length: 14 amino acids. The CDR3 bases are TGCAGTGCTAGAGAGTACAGGGGGCTAAACATTCAGTACTTC. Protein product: CSAREYRGLNIQYF.

The CDR3 region is CSAKKGPAGGPAETQYF. CDR3 in DNA: TGCAGTGCTAAGAAAGGGCCAGCGGGAGGGCCGGCTGAGACCCAGTACTTC. This sequence joins TRBV20-1 and TRBJ2-5; TRBD2 matches 10 bases. The J segment lost 5 bases and the V segment lost 4 bases, leaving 16 bases of the junction unmatched. CDR1 is DFQATT, CDR2 SNEGSKA, per germline (reference sequence). The CDR3 sequence is 17 residues long.

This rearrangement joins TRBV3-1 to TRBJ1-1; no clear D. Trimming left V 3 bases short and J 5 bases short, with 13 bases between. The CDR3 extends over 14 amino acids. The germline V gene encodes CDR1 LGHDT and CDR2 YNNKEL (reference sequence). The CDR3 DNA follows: TGTGCCAGCAGCCATGGAGCAGTTAGGACTGAAGCTTTCTTT. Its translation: CASSHGAVRTEAFF. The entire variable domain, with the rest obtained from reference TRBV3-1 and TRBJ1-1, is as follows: DTAVSQTPKYLVTQMGNDKSIKCEQNLGHDTMYWYKQDSKKFLKIMFSYNNKELIINETVPNRFSPKSPDKAHLNLHINSLELGDSAVYFCASSHGAVRTEAFFGQGTRLTVV.

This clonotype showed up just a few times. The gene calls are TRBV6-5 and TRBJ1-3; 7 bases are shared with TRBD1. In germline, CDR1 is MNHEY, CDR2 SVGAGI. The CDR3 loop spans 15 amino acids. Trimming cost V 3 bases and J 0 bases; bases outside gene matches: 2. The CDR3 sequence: CASSYDRASGNTIYF. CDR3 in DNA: TGTGCCAGCAGTTATGACAGGGCCTCTGGAAACACCATATATTTT.

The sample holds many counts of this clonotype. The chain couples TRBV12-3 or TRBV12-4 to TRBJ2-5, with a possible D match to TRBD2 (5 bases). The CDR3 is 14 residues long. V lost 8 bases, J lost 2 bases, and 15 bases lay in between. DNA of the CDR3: TGTGCCAGCTCATTGAGCGGTGGACAAGAGACCCAGTACTTC. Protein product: CASSLSGGQETQYF.